A selection of T cell receptor beta chains follows, all from one sample in a study of CD8+ T cells in alopecia areata. TCRdb keeps only in-frame clones here, not all; method: immunoSEQ multiplex PCR. The repertoire consists of about 150,000 clones, with more than 45% occurring once and the leading ten covering over 5.5%. Source material: CD4+ T cells sorted from blood. These receptors came from a human donor with alopecia areata. The CDR3 runs from the conserved cysteine through the conserved F or W. Fields, in order: J gene, V gene, D gene, CDR3 protein. D genes are given only for firm matches.

>TRBJ2-5|TRBV5-1|TRBD1
CASSLVGTGQETQYF
>TRBJ2-7|TRBV5-1|-
CASSPTPDREGNEQYF
>TRBJ2-3|TRBV5-1|-
CASSLLEGLSDTQYF
>TRBJ2-1|TRBV4-2|-
CASSQDLFLHTIVSPNEQFF
>TRBJ2-7|TRBV9|TRBD1
CASSVGQGNEQYF
>TRBJ2-3|TRBV7-2|-
CASSLLGAEDTQYF
>TRBJ1-2|TRBV18|TRBD1
CASSRDRAHGYTF
>TRBJ2-5|TRBV7-2|TRBD1
CASSSKGQGEETQYF
>TRBJ1-2|TRBV29-1|-
CSVVHETNLYGYTF
>TRBJ2-2|TRBV30|-
CAWRKGPSNTGELFF
>TRBJ1-2|TRBV18|TRBD1
CASSPPGTGVGYGYTF
>TRBJ2-5|TRBV30|TRBD2
CAWSVRLGLAGQETQYF
>TRBJ2-1|TRBV7-9|-
CASSQSNSFNEQFF
>TRBJ2-5|TRBV7-9|-
CASSPTLGRETQYF
>TRBJ2-5|TRBV7-9|TRBD1
CASSLTGGPQETQYF
>TRBJ2-7|TRBV28|TRBD1
CASSDRGRGLDEQYF
>TRBJ2-3|TRBV28|-
CASLSGDTQYF
>TRBJ1-1|TRBV6-1|-
CASPALLNTEAFF
>TRBJ2-7|TRBV7-2|-
CASRKGPEGEQYF
>TRBJ1-1|TRBV29-1|TRBD1
CSGGQGTVGYTEAFF
>TRBJ2-1|TRBV29-1|TRBD1
CSVVRDRGFNEQFF
>TRBJ1-2|TRBV25-1|-
CASSGHHNYGYTF
>TRBJ2-5|TRBV20-1|-
CSARTEETQYF
>TRBJ1-4|TRBV4-1|-
CASGVGLTNEKLFF
>TRBJ2-1|TRBV29-1|-
CSVRARTYNEQFF
>TRBJ2-1|TRBV30|-
CAWRDQGSYNEQFF
>TRBJ2-5|TRBV23-1|TRBD1
CASSQDRGLGETQYF
>TRBJ1-2|TRBV27|TRBD1
CASSKQGKRGYTF
>TRBJ1-1|TRBV7-9|-
CASSFRSGNTEAFF
>TRBJ2-3|TRBV29-1|-
CSVDTGARTDTQYF
>TRBJ1-2|TRBV2|TRBD1
CASRDRANYGYTF
>TRBJ1-4|TRBV30|-
CAWSVLVLEKLFF
>TRBJ1-3|TRBV29-1|-
CSAGFSGNTIYF
>TRBJ2-3|TRBV25-1|TRBD1
CASSEFTGGFTDTQYF
>TRBJ2-1|TRBV4-1|-
CASSPHSRAYNEQFF
>TRBJ2-1|TRBV23-1|-
CASSHPRSYNEQFF
>TRBJ2-4|TRBV7-9|-
CASSSGQNVAKNIQYF
>TRBJ2-1|TRBV14|-
CASSHLGTLHNEQFF
>TRBJ1-1|TRBV29-1|-
CSVEGTVNTEAFF
>TRBJ2-5|TRBV20-1|-
CSASFQETQYF